This TCR beta chain was identified in a study of monozygotic twins with inflammatory bowel disease. Whole-study findings and limits: Patients got different immunosuppressive treatments, which may have made their repertoires more variable.

TCRdb reprocessed the 5' RACE reads and stores each CDR3 protein as one record, lacking DNA. This listing includes about 440,000 distinct CDR3 sequences. Notes on this clonotype: Its antigen is unknown.

Looked up from germline, CDR1 is LGHNA and CDR2 is YSLEER. The CDR3 is 13 amino acids. Sequenced input: blood. V gene TRBV4-3 combines with J gene TRBJ1-1. The sequence was collected from a human donor with ulcerative colitis or Crohn's disease, or a healthy co-twin of an affected twin (not recorded which). CDR3 sequence: CASSANMNTEAFF.